This entry is about one TCR beta chain. What it binds is not known. Germline V gene lookup returns CDR1 MRHNA and CDR2 SNTAGT. The CDR3 totals 16 residues. UMIs were attached via template switching, each with a 6-nucleotide sample barcode. For each CDR3 protein, TCRdb gives one entry from its re-call of the 5' RACE reads, without DNA. Recorded for this sample: 150,000 to 200,000 distinct CDR3 sequences. Every single donor had a roughly 2.7 ml blood sample drawn. The sample belongs to a study of monozygotic twins with inflammatory bowel disease. Study-wide results and caveats: Distinction of different T cell subtypes was not possible. Ultimately, a single strong signal or clonotype associated with IBD was not supported.

The TCR originated in a human donor with ulcerative colitis or Crohn's disease, or a healthy co-twin of an affected twin (not recorded which). The sample was blood. The chain combines TRBV6-4 with TRBJ2-1. CDR3 loop: CASSEIRVFSYNEQFF.